This T cell receptor beta chain was documented in a study of blood T cell repertoires in COVID-19. Study-level background: The cDNA or gDNA used as material had been derived from T cells, B-cell-depleted T cells, or PBMCs.

The assay was immunoSEQ multiplex PCR, and TCRdb's table has in-frame clones only and misses some. The data show around 230,000 clones, about 86% seen once. Participants spanned ages about 18 to 100 years and resided in 20 to 30 US areas. Clinical history as reported by participants underpinned cohort assignment. Germline lookup yields CDR1 SGHNT and CDR2 YYREEE (reference sequence). CDR3 length equals 13 residues. Trimming left V 5 bases short and J 4 bases short, with 12 bases between. The chain is built from TRBV5-4 and TRBJ1-2; weak D call: TRBD1 (6 bases). This clonotype was sampled from a woman between 35 and 50 years old with acute COVID-19. Sequenced input: PBMCs or T cells enriched from blood (not recorded which). The chain's CDR3 is CASRIEGGYGYTF. The CDR3 DNA is TGTGCCAGCAGAATAGAAGGGGGCTATGGCTACACCTTC.